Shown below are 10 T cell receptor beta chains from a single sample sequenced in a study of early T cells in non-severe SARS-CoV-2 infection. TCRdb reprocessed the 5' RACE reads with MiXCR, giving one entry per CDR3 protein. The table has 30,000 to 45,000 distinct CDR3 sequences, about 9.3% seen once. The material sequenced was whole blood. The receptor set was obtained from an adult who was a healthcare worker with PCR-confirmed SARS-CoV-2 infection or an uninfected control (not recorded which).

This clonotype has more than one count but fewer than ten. The CDR3 sequence: CASSLAVVTAEKLFF. CDR3 nucleotides: TGTGCCAGCAGCTTAGCCGTGGTTACGGCGGAAAAACTGTTTTTT. This chain joins TRBV7-2 and TRBJ1-4; D is unclear. The CDR3 is 15 amino acids. CDR1 SGHTA and CDR2 FQGNSA come from the germline V gene. Deletions cut 0 bases from V and 8 bases from J, with 13 bases between. Based on the CDR3 plus reference TRBV7-2 and TRBJ1-4, the full variable domain is GAGVSQSPSNKVTEKGKDVELRCDPISGHTALYWYRQSLGQGLEFLIYFQGNSAPDKSGLPSDRFSAERTGGSVSTLTIQRTQQEDSAVYLCASSLAVVTAEKLFFGSGTQLSVL.

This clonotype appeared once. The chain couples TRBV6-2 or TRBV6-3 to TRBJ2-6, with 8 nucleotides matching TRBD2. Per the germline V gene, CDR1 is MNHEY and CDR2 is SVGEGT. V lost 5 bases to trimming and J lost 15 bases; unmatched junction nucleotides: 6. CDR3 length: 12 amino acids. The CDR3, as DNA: TGTGCCAGCAGTAACGGACTAGCCCACCTGACTTTC. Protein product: CASSNGLAHLTF.

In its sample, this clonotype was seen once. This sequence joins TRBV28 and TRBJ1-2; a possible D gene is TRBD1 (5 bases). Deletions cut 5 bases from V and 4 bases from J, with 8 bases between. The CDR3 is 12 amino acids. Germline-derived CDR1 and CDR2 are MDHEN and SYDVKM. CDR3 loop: CASSRGAYGYTF. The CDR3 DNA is TGTGCCAGCAGTCGGGGCGCCTATGGCTACACCTTC.

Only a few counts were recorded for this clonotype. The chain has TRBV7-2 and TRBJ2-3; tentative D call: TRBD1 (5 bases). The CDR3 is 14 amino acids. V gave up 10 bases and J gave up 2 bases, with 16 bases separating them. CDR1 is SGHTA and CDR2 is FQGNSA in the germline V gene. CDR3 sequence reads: CATRVQANTDTQYF. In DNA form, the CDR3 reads TGTGCCACCAGGGTCCAGGCTAACACAGATACGCAGTATTTT.

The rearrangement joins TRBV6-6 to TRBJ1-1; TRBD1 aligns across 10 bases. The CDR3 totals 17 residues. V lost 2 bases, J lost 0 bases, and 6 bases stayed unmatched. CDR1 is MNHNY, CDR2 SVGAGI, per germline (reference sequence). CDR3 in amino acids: CASSYPRDRGVNTEAFF. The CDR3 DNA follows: TGTGCCAGCAGTTACCCCAGGGACAGGGGAGTGAACACTGAAGCTTTCTTT.

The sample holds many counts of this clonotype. The CDR3 nucleotides are TGCGCCAGCAGCCAAGATGATATGGGCATACATTCACCCCTCCACTTT. Its protein product is CASSQDDMGIHSPLHF. V is TRBV4-1 and J is TRBJ1-6; no reliable D call. The CDR3 totals 16 residues. The V gene lost 0 bases and the J gene lost 8 bases, with 14 bases spanning the gap. From germline, CDR1 is MGHRA and CDR2 YSYEKL.

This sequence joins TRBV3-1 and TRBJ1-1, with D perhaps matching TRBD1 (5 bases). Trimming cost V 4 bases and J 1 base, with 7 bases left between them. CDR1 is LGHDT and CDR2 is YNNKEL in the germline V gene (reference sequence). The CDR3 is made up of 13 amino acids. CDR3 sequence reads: CASSLQENTEAFF. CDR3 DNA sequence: TGTGCCAGCAGCCTACAGGAGAACACTGAAGCTTTCTTT.

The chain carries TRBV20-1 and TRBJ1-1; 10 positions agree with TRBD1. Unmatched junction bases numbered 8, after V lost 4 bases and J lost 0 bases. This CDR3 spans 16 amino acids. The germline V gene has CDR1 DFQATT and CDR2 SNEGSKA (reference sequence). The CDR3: CSATDRGRGMNTEAFF. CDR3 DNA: TGCAGTGCTACCGACAGGGGGCGAGGTATGAACACTGAAGCTTTCTTT.

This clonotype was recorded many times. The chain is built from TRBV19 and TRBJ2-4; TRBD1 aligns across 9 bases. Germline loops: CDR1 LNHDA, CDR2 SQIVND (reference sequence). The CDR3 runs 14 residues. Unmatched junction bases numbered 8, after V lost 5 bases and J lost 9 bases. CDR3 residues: CASSGTGRLSIQYF. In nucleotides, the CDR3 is TGTGCCAGTAGTGGGACAGGGAGATTGAGCATTCAGTACTTC.

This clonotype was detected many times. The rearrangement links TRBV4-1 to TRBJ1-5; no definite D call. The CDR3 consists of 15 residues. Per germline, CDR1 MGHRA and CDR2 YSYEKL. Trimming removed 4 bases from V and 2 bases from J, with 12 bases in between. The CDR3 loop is CASSRTDGRNQPQHF. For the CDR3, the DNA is TGCGCCAGCAGCCGCACAGACGGACGCAATCAGCCCCAGCATTTT.